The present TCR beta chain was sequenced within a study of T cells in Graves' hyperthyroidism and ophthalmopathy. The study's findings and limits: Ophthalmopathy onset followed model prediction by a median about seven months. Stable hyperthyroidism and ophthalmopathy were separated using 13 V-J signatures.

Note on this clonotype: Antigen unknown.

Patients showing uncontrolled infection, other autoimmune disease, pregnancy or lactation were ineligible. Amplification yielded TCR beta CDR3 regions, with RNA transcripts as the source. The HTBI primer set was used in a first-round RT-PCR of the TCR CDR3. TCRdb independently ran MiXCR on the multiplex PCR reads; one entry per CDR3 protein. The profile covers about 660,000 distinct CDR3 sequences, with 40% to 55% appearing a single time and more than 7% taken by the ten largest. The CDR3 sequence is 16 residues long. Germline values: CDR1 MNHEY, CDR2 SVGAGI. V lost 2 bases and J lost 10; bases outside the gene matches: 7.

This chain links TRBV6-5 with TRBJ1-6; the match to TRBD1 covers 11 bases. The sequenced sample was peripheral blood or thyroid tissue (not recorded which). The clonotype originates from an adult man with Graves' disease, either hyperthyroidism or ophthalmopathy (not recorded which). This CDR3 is CASSYTGQGAGSPLHF. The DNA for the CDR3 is TGTGCCAGCAGTTACACTGGACAGGGGGCAGGCTCACCCCTCCACTTT.